This TCR beta chain was found in a study of T cells in Graves' hyperthyroidism and ophthalmopathy. For Graves' hyperthyroidism to be stable, ophthalmopathy could not progress within 18 months. Only a few counts were recorded for this clonotype. Its target is not known. Points from the study as a whole: Within blood appeared most thyroid clonotypes that had expanded above 0.001.

The germline V gene encodes CDR1 MDHEN and CDR2 SYDVKM. This CDR3 has 17 residues. Unmatched junction bases numbered 11, after V lost 5 bases and J lost 4 bases. From RNA transcripts, TCR beta CDR3 regions were amplified. The TCR CDR3 was amplified in a first-round RT-PCR using the HTBI primer set. In TCRdb, the multiplex PCR reads were re-called with MiXCR into one record per CDR3 protein. The sample includes about 480,000 distinct CDR3 sequences, under 15% of them seen just once. The material sequenced was blood. V usage is TRBV28 and J usage is TRBJ1-2; 12 bases align to TRBD1. The sequence derives from a woman aged 18-29 years with Graves' hyperthyroidism. This CDR3 is CASSPHPGTGGSYGYTF. In nucleotides, the CDR3 is TGTGCCAGCAGTCCTCACCCAGGGACAGGGGGCTCCTATGGCTACACCTTC.